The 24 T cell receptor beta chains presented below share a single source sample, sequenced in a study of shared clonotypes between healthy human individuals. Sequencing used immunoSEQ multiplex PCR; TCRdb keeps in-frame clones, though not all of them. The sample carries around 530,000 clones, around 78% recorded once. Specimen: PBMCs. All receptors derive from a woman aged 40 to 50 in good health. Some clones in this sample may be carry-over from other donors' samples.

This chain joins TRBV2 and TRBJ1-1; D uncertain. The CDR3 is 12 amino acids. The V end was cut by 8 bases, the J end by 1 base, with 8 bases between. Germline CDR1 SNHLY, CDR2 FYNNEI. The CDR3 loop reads CASGRTNTEAFF. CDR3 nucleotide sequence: TGTGCCAGCGGGAGGACGAACACTGAAGCTTTCTTT.

The CDR3 DNA is TGTGCCAGCAGGGCAGCCCCGGGACAGGGGAGGGATAGCTATGGCTACACCTTC. Translation gives CASRAAPGQGRDSYGYTF. The gene calls are TRBV9 and TRBJ1-2; TRBD1 matches 10 bases. The CDR3 sequence is 18 residues long. V was pared by 5 bases and J by 4 bases, with 17 bases of the junction left unmatched. From germline, CDR1 is SGDLS and CDR2 YYNGEE.

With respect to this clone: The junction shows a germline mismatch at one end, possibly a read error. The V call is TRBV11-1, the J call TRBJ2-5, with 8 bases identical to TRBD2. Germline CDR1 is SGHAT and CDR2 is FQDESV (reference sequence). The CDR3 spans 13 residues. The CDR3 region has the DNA TGTGCCAGCAGGTTAGCGGGAAAAGAGACCCAGTACTTC. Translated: CASRLAGKETQYF.

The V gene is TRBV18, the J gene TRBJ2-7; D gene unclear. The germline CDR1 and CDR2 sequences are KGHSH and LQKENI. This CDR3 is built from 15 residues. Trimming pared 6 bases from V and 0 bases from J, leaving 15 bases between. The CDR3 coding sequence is TGTGCCAGCTCCCCCATCCTCGTGAGCTCCTACGAGCAGTACTTC. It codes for CASSPILVSSYEQYF.

DNA of the CDR3: TGTGCCTGGAGGCTCGGGAGTTCAGGGTTCACTGAAGCTTTCTTT. This gives the protein CAWRLGSSGFTEAFF. The chain carries TRBV30 and TRBJ1-1, with D possibly being TRBD1 (5 bases). Trimming took 3 bases from V and 4 from J, leaving 18 bases between them. The CDR3 is made up of 15 amino acids. Germline V gene lookup returns CDR1 GTSNPN and CDR2 SVGIG (reference sequence).

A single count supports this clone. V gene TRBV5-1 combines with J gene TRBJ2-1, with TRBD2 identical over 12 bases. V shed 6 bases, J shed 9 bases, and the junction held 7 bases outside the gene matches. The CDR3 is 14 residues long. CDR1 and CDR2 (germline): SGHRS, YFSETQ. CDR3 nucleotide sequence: TGCGCCAGCACCCTGGGGACTAGCGGGTTTGAGCAGTTCTTC. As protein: CASTLGTSGFEQFF.

In DNA form, the CDR3 reads TGTGCCAGCAGTCCTCGGACAGGGGGCTTCGAGCAGTACTTC. This gives the protein CASSPRTGGFEQYF. This rearrangement joins TRBV6-4 to TRBJ2-7, with 11 bases matching TRBD1. Germline V gene data show CDR1 as MRHNA and CDR2 as SNTAGT. The trim removed 5 bases at V and 6 bases at J, leaving 6 bases unmatched. The CDR3 totals 14 residues.

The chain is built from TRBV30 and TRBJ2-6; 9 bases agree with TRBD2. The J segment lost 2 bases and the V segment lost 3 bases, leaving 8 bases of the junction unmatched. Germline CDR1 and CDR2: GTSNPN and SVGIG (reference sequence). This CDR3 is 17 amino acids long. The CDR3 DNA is TGTGCCTGGAGGATGGGTAGCGGGAGTCCTGGGGCCAACGTCCTGACTTTC. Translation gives CAWRMGSGSPGANVLTF.

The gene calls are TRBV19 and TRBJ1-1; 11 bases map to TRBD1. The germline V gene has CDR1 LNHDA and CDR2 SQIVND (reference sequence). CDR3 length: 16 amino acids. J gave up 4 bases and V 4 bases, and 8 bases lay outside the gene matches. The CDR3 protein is CASSNRDRGSGTEAFF. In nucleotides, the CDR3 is TGTGCCAGTAGTAACCGGGACAGGGGGTCGGGCACTGAAGCTTTCTTT.

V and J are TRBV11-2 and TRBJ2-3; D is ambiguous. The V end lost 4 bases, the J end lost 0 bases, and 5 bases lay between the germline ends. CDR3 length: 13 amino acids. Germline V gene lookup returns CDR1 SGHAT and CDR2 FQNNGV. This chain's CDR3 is CASSYGSTDTQYF. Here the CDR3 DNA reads TGTGCCAGCAGCTACGGGAGCACAGATACGCAGTATTTT.

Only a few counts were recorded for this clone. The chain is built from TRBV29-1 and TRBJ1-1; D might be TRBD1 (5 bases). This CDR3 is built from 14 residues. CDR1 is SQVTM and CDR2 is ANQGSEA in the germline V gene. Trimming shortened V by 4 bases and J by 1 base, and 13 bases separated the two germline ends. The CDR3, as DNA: TGCAGCGTTGGGCAGGGATCGAGGAACACTGAAGCTTTCTTT. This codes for CSVGQGSRNTEAFF.

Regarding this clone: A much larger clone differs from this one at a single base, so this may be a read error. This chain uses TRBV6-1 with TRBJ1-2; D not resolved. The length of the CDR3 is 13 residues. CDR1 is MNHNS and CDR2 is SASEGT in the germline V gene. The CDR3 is CASRETAFHGHTF. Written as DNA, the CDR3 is TGTGCCAGCAGAGAAACGGCATTTCATGGCCACACCTTC.

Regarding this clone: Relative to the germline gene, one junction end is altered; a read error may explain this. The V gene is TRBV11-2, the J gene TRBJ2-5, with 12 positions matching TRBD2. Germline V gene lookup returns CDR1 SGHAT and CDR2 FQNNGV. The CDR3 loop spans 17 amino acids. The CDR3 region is CASSFGLAGRGQETRYF. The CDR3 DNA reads TGTGCCAGCAGCTTCGGACTAGCGGGACGGGGGCAAGAGACCCGGTACTTC.

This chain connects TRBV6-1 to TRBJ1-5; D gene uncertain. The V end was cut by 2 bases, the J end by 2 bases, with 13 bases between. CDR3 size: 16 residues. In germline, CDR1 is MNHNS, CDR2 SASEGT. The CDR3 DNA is TGTGCCAGCAGTGAAAGGGCCGAGCCGGGCAATCAGCCCCAGCATTTT. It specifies CASSERAEPGNQPQHF.

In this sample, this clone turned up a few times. CDR3 in amino acids: CASMGQGSTGELFF. CDR3 in DNA: TGTGCCAGCATGGGACAGGGGTCCACCGGGGAGCTGTTTTTT. The J gene is TRBJ2-2, the V gene TRBV2; 10 positions match TRBD1. CDR1 is SNHLY, CDR2 FYNNEI, per germline. The ends lost 7 bases at V and 4 bases at J; junction bases unmatched: 3. This CDR3 is built from 14 residues.

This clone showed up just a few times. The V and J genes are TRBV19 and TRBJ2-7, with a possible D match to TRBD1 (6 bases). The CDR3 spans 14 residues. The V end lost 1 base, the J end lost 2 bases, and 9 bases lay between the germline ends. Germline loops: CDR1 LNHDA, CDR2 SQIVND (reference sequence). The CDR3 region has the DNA TGTGCCAGTAGTATAGTACAGGGACCCTACGAGCAGTACTTC. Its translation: CASSIVQGPYEQYF. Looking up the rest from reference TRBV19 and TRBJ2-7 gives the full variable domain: DGGITQSPKYLFRKEGQNVTLSCEQNLNHDAMYWYRQDPGQGLRLIYYSQIVNDFQKGDIAEGYSVSREKKESFPLTVTSAQKNPTAFYLCASSIVQGPYEQYFGPGTRLTVT.

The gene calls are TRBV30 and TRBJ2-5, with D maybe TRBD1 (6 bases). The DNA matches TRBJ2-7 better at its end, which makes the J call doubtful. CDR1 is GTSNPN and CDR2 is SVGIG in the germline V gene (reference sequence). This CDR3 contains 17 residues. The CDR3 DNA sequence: TGTGCCTGGAGTGATACAACAGGGACACGCGCCACCTACGAGCAGTACTTC. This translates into CAWSDTTGTRATYEQYF.

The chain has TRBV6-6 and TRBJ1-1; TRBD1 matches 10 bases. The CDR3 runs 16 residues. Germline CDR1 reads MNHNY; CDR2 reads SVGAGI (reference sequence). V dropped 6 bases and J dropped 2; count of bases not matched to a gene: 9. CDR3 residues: CASSNGQGVFNTEAFF. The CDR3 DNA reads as TGTGCCAGCAGCAACGGACAGGGGGTATTTAACACTGAAGCTTTCTTT.

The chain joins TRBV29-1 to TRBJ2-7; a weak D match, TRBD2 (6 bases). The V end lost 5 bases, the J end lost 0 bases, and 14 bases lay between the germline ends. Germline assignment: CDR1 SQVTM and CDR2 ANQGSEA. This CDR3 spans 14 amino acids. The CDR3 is CSVLPGGISYEQYF. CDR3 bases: TGCAGCGTTCTTCCCGGCGGGATCTCCTACGAGCAGTACTTC.

Here the CDR3 reads CASSVGGGFDYEQYF. As DNA, the CDR3 is TGTGCCAGCAGCGTAGGGGGAGGGTTCGACTACGAGCAGTACTTC. The rearrangement links TRBV9 to TRBJ2-7; TRBD2 matches at 7 bases. The germline CDR1 and CDR2 sequences are SGDLS and YYNGEE. The J segment lost 3 bases and the V segment lost 0 bases, leaving 6 bases of the junction unmatched. This CDR3 has 15 amino acids.

CDR3 bases: TGTGCCAGCAGTTTGGCAGGAGAAATGAACACTGAAGCTTTCTTT. This encodes CASSLAGEMNTEAFF. This rearrangement joins TRBV6-5 to TRBJ1-1; D unclear. The CDR3 is 15 amino acids. Per germline, CDR1 MNHEY and CDR2 SVGAGI. V was trimmed by 4 bases and J by 0 bases, leaving 12 bases between them.

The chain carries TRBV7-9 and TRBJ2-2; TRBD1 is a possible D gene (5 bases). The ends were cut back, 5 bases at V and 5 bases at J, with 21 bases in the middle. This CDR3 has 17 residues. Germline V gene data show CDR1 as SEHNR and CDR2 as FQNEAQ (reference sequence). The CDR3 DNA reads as TGTGCCAGCAGCAGAGGCGCAGGGATGGGGTTTACCGGGGAGCTGTTTTTT. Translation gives CASSRGAGMGFTGELFF.

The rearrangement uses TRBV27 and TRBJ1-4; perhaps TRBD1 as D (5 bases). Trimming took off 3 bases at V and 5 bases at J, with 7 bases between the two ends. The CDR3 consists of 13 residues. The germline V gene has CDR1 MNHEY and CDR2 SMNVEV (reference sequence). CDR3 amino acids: CASSFGGNEKLFF. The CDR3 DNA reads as TGTGCCAGCAGTTTCGGGGGAAATGAAAAACTGTTTTTT.

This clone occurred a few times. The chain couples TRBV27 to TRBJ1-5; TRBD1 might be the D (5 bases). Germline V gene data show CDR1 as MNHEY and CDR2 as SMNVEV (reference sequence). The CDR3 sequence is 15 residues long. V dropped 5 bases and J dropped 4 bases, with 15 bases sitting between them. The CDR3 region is CASSPTQGLNQPQHF. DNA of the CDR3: TGTGCCAGCAGTCCAACCCAGGGTTTAAATCAGCCCCAGCATTTT.